A single sample is the source of the 13 T cell receptor beta chains below, sequenced in a study of CD4 T cells in relation to SARS-CoV-2 and coronaviruses. Clones were read by immunoSEQ multiplex PCR, and TCRdb kept only the in-frame ones, dropping some. This sample has 35,000 to 40,000 clones, with approximately 85% found just once. The specimen was memory CD4+ T cells from PBMCs. These receptors originate from an adult with COVID-19.

The chain has TRBV7-9 and TRBJ1-2; weak D call: TRBD1 (5 bases). Germline loops: CDR1 SEHNR, CDR2 FQNEAQ (reference sequence). The CDR3 extends over 13 amino acids. The V end was cut by 6 bases, the J end by 4 bases, with 12 bases between. CDR3 amino acids: CASRVAGTYGYTF. In DNA, the CDR3 is TGTGCCAGCAGGGTGGCGGGGACCTATGGCTACACCTTC.

The chain is built from TRBV6-7 and TRBJ2-5, with TRBD2 as a possible D gene (6 bases). TRBV6-7 is an open reading frame whose function is uncertain. The CDR3 runs to 17 residues. V was shortened by 8 bases and J by 0 bases, with 22 bases between the two germline ends. The CDR3 DNA sequence: TGTGCCAGCCCCCAGGCCCCCGGGAGCCCCGACCAAGAGACCCAGTACTTC. Protein product: CASPQAPGSPDQETQYF.

In this sample, this clone turned up once. V and J are TRBV6-4 and TRBJ2-7; tentatively, D is TRBD1 or TRBD2 (6 bases each). Germline CDR1 is MRHNA and CDR2 is SNTAGT. This CDR3 spans 18 amino acids. The V end lost 8 bases, the J end lost 0 bases, and 26 bases lay between the germline ends. In DNA form, the CDR3 reads TGTGCCAGCCCGACTAGGGGACAAAGGCCTCTGAGCTCCTACGAGCAGTACTTC. It translates to CASPTRGQRPLSSYEQYF.

This chain joins TRBV4-1 and TRBJ2-3; a possible D gene is TRBD1 (6 bases). This CDR3 is 14 amino acids long. Germline V gene lookup returns CDR1 MGHRA and CDR2 YSYEKL. Trimming pared 1 base from V and 6 bases from J, leaving 11 bases between. DNA of the CDR3: TGCGCCAGCAGCCAAGGAACAGGGTCTGATACGCAGTATTTT. It encodes CASSQGTGSDTQYF.

Worth noting for this clone: The germline gene is not matched at one end of the junction; a read error may be the cause. The rearrangement links TRBV7-7 to TRBJ2-1, with D maybe TRBD2 (7 bases). The CDR3 length is 15 residues. Germline CDR1 and CDR2: SSHAT and FNYEAQ (reference sequence). CDR3 DNA: TGTGCTAGCAGCTTAGGGGGGGGCCCCTACAATGAGCAGTTCTTC. This sequence encodes CASSLGGGPYNEQFF.

J is TRBJ2-3 and V is TRBV5-6; TRBD2 matches 7 bases. CDR1 is SGHDT and CDR2 is YYEEEE in the germline V gene. V was clipped by 1 base and J by 0 bases; unmatched bases: 5. The CDR3 has 16 amino acids. DNA for the CDR3: TGTGCCAGCAGCTTGCTGCGGGAGCCTAGCACAGATACGCAGTATTTT. Protein: CASSLLREPSTDTQYF.

The V and J genes are TRBV6-6 and TRBJ1-1, with a weak D call TRBD1 (5 bases). Germline V gene lookup returns CDR1 MNHNY and CDR2 SVGAGI (reference sequence). The CDR3 is 14 amino acids. With 4 bases removed from V and 4 bases from J, the gap between germline ends came to 13 bases. CDR3 in amino acids: CASSSIGAGTEAFF. The CDR3 DNA is TGTGCCAGCAGTTCCATTGGGGCTGGCACTGAAGCTTTCTTT.

The chain is built from TRBV7-8 and TRBJ1-5; D is unresolved. The CDR3 length is 16 residues. V gave up 1 base and J gave up 0 bases, with 10 bases separating them. The germline CDR1 and CDR2 sequences are SGHVS and FQNEAQ. As DNA, the CDR3 is TGTGCCAGCAGCTTAGTCAGACGTTATAGCAATCAGCCCCAGCATTTT. Translation gives CASSLVRRYSNQPQHF.

This clone was observed a handful of times. The chain uses TRBV11-2 and TRBJ2-3; 8 nucleotides align to TRBD2. CDR3 size: 15 residues. J gave up 6 bases and V 5 bases, and 10 bases lay outside the gene matches. Germline V gives CDR1 SGHAT, CDR2 FQNNGV. In DNA form, the CDR3 reads TGTGCCAGCAGCAACTTCCGGGAGGGCCTCGATACGCAGTATTTT. It yields the protein CASSNFREGLDTQYF.

The chain couples TRBV11-2 to TRBJ2-5; 12 nucleotides align to TRBD1. The CDR3 runs to 17 residues. CDR1 and CDR2 from the germline V gene are SGHAT and FQNNGV. V was pared by 4 bases and J by 5 bases, with 11 bases of the junction left unmatched. The CDR3 DNA is TGTGCCAGCAGCTCACACTCCGGGACAGGGGGCCGGGAGACCCAGTACTTC. As protein: CASSSHSGTGGRETQYF.

The rearrangement links TRBV7-2 to TRBJ2-5; 11 bases fit TRBD2. V lost 4 bases, J lost 5 bases, and 3 bases stayed unmatched. The CDR3 is made up of 14 amino acids. Germline values: CDR1 SGHTA, CDR2 FQGNSA. Here the CDR3 DNA reads TGTGCCAGCAGCTATAGGACTAGCGGGGAGACCCAGTACTTC. Encoded protein: CASSYRTSGETQYF.

This clone was found once. This specimen includes other DNA sequences encoding the same CDR3. The chain links TRBV2 to TRBJ2-3; the D gene is possibly TRBD1 (6 bases). Per the germline V gene, CDR1 is SNHLY and CDR2 is FYNNEI. The CDR3 loop spans 15 amino acids. Trimming stripped 2 bases from V and 3 bases from J, with 12 bases between. In nucleotides, the CDR3 is TGTGCCAGCAGTGAATCGAGGACAGCTACAGATACGCAGTATTTT. This sequence encodes CASSESRTATDTQYF.

The rearrangement links TRBV10-3 to TRBJ2-5; 9 bases fit TRBD2. Germline assignment: CDR1 ENHRY and CDR2 SYGVKD. The trim removed 6 bases at V and 5 bases at J, leaving 13 bases unmatched. The CDR3 is 16 amino acids. The CDR3 sequence is CAISQGVAGESETQYF. CDR3 sequence (DNA): TGTGCCATCAGCCAGGGGGTAGCGGGAGAGTCGGAGACCCAGTACTTC.